These 5 T cell receptor beta chains originate from one sample sequenced in a study of OX40 agonist ivuxolimab in advanced cancers. Here immunoSEQ multiplex PCR was the method, and the copy in TCRdb shows in-frame clones only, minus some. The table shows some 86,000 clones, with around 94% occurring only once. The material was CD4+ or CD8+ T cells sorted from blood, obtained in a trial of the OX40 agonist ivuxolimab. The source of these receptors is an adult with an advanced solid tumor such as melanoma, head and neck, liver or kidney cancer.

The gene calls are TRBV16 and TRBJ1-5; perhaps TRBD1 as D (5 bases). Germline V gene data show CDR1 as KGHSY and CDR2 as FQNENV. The CDR3 is 15 residues long. V gave up 1 base and J gave up 7 bases, with 14 bases separating them. Here the CDR3 DNA reads TGTGCCAGCAGCCAATATGGGCAGGGTGGACAGCCCCAGCATTTT. It is translated as CASSQYGQGGQPQHF.

V gene TRBV5-6 combines with J gene TRBJ2-1, with a tentative D call TRBD1 (6 bases). Germline CDR1 and CDR2: SGHDT and YYEEEE. This CDR3 is 16 amino acids long. V was pared by 4 bases and J by 2 bases, with 16 bases between. The CDR3 reads CASSPIQGLTYNEQFF. CDR3 coding DNA: TGTGCCAGCAGCCCGATACAGGGCTTAACCTACAATGAGCAGTTCTTC. Based on the CDR3 plus reference TRBV5-6 and TRBJ2-1, the full variable domain is DAGVTQSPTHLIKTRGQQVTLRCSPKSGHDTVSWYQQALGQGPQFIFQYYEEEERQRGNFPDRFSGHQFPNYSSELNVNALLLGDSALYLCASSPIQGLTYNEQFFGPGTRLTVL.

The chain combines TRBV7-9 with TRBJ2-3; D tentatively reads TRBD1 or TRBD2 (7 bases each). The CDR3 extends over 16 amino acids. Germline V CDR1 and CDR2: SEHNR, FQNEAQ (reference sequence). The V and J ends lost 8 bases and 0 bases respectively, with 18 bases between them. The CDR3: CASWTGTGLSTDTQYF. In DNA, the CDR3 is TGTGCCAGCTGGACAGGTACGGGACTAAGCACAGATACGCAGTATTTT.

Of note for this clone: The same CDR3 can be traced to other DNA sequences in this sample. This chain connects TRBV19 to TRBJ1-5, with no clear D. The ends were cut back, 1 base at V and 5 bases at J, with 3 bases in the middle. Germline loops: CDR1 LNHDA, CDR2 SQIVND (reference sequence). CDR3 length: 12 amino acids. CDR3 amino acids: CASSIGDQPQHF. CDR3 sequence (DNA): TGTGCCAGTAGTATAGGTGATCAGCCCCAGCATTTT. The full variable domain, with the rest looked up from reference TRBV19 and TRBJ1-5, is DGGITQSPKYLFRKEGQNVTLSCEQNLNHDAMYWYRQDPGQGLRLIYYSQIVNDFQKGDIAEGYSVSREKKESFPLTVTSAQKNPTAFYLCASSIGDQPQHFGDGTRLSIL.

The chain combines TRBV25-1 with TRBJ2-7; unclear D gene. The CDR3 covers 14 residues. The V end was cut by 5 bases, the J end by 3 bases, with 14 bases between. Germline lookup yields CDR1 MGHDK and CDR2 SYGVNS. CDR3 sequence: CASSSKDGYYEQYF. The CDR3 DNA reads as TGTGCCAGCAGTTCTAAAGACGGTTACTACGAGCAGTACTTC.